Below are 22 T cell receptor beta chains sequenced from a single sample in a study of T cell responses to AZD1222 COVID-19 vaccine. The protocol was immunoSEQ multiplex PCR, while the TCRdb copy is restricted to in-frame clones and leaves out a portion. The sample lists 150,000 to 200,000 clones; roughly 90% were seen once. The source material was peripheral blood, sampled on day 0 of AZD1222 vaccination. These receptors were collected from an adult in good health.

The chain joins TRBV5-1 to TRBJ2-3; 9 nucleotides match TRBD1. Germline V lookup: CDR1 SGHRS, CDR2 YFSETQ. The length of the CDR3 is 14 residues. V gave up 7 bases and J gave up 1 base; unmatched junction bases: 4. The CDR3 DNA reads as TGCGCCAGCCACAGGGGGCAGCGCACAGATACGCAGTATTTT. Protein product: CASHRGQRTDTQYF.

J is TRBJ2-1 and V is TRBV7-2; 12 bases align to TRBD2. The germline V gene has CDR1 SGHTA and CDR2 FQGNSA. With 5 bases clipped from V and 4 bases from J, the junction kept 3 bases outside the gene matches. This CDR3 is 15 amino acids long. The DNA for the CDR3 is TGTGCCAGCAGCCCCCTAGCGGGAGGGTACAATGAGCAGTTCTTC. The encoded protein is CASSPLAGGYNEQFF.

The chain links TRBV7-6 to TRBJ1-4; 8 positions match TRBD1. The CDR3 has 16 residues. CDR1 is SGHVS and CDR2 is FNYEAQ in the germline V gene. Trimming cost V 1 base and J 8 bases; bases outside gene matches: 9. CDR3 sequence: CASSLGARGLREKLFF. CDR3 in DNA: TGTGCCAGCAGCTTAGGGGCCAGGGGGCTTCGCGAAAAACTGTTTTTT.

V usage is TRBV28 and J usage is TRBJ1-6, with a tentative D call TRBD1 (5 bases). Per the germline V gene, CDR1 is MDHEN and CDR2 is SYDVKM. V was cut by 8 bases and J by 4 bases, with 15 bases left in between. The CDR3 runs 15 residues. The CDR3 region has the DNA TGTGCCAGCCTCGGGACTCCGATATATAATTCACCCCTCCACTTT. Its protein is CASLGTPIYNSPLHF.

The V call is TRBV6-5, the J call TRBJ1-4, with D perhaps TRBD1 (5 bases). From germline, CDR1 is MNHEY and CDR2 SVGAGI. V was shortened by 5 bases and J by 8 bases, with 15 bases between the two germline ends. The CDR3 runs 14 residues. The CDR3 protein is CASSPRAGEEKLFF. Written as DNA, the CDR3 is TGTGCCAGCAGTCCACGGGCGGGGGAGGAAAAACTGTTTTTT.

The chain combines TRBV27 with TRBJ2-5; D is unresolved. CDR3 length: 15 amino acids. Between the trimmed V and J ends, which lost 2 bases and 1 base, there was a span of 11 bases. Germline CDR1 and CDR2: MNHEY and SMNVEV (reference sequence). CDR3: CASSLIARSQETQYF. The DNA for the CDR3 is TGTGCCAGCAGTTTAATCGCCCGTTCCCAAGAGACCCAGTACTTC.

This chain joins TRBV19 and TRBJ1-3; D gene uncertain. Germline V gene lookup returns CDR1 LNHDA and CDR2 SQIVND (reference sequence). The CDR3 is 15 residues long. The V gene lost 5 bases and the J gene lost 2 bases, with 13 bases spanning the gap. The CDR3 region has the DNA TGTGCCAGTAGTGATATTGGGCAAACTGGAAACACCATATATTTT. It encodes CASSDIGQTGNTIYF.

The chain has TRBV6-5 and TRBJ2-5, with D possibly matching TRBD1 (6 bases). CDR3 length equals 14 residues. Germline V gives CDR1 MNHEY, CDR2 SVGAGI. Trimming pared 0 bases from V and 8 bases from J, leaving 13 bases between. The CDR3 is CASSYSGQGLTQYF. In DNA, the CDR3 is TGTGCCAGCAGTTACTCGGGACAAGGATTAACCCAGTACTTC.

CDR3: CASSIGLSSYNEQFF. CDR3 coding DNA: TGTGCCAGTAGTATCGGACTTAGCTCCTACAATGAGCAGTTCTTC. The chain employs TRBV19 and TRBJ2-1, with D perhaps TRBD2 (5 bases). Germline CDR1 is LNHDA and CDR2 is SQIVND (reference sequence). V was pared by 3 bases and J by 0 bases, with 9 bases between. The CDR3 consists of 15 residues.

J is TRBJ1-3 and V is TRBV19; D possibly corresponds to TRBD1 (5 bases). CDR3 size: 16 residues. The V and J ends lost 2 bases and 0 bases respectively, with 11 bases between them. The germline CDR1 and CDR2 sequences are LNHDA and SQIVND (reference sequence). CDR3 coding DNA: TGTGCCAGTAGTATATCGGGACTGAACTCTGGAAACACCATATATTTT. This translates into CASSISGLNSGNTIYF.

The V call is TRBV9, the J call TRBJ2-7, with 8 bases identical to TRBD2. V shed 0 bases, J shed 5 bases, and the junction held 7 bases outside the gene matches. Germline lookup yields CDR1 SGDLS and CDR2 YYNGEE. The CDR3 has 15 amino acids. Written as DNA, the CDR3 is TGTGCCAGCAGCGTAGGTGGCGGGAGGTACCACGAGCAGTACTTC. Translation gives CASSVGGGRYHEQYF.

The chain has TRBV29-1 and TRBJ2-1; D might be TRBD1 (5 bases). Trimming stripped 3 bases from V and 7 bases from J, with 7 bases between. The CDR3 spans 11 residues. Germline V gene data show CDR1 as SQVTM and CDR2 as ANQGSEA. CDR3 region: CSVEAGNEQFF. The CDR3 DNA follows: TGCAGCGTTGAGGCAGGGAATGAGCAGTTCTTC.

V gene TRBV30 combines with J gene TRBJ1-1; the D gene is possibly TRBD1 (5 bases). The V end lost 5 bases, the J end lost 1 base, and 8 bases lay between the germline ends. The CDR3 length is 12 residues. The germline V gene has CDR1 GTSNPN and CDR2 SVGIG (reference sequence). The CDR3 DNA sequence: TGTGCCTGGTGTCAGGGGAACACTGAAGCTTTCTTT. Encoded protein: CAWCQGNTEAFF.

As DNA, the CDR3 is TGTGCCAGCAGCCCTATGGGACTAGCGGGAGGTCTAGATACGCAGTATTTT. Protein product: CASSPMGLAGGLDTQYF. The rearrangement links TRBV5-8 to TRBJ2-3, with 15 bases that match TRBD2. Unmatched junction bases numbered 8, after V lost 4 bases and J lost 5 bases. The length of the CDR3 is 17 residues. Per germline, CDR1 SGHTS and CDR2 YDEGEE.

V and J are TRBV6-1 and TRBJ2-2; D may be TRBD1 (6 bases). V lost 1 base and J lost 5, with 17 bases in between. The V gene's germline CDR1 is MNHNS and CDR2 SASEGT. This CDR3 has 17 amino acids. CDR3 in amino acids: CASSEVVGAWVTGELFF. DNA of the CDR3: TGTGCCAGCAGTGAAGTGGTGGGGGCATGGGTGACCGGGGAGCTGTTTTTT.

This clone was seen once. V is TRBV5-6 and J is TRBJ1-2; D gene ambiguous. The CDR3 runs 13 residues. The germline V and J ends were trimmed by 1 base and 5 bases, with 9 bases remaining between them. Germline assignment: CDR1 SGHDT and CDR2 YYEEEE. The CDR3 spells CASSLRPVYGYTF. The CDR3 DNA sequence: TGTGCCAGCAGCTTGCGGCCGGTTTATGGCTACACCTTC. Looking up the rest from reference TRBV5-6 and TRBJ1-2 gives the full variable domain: DAGVTQSPTHLIKTRGQQVTLRCSPKSGHDTVSWYQQALGQGPQFIFQYYEEEERQRGNFPDRFSGHQFPNYSSELNVNALLLGDSALYLCASSLRPVYGYTFGSGTRLTVV.

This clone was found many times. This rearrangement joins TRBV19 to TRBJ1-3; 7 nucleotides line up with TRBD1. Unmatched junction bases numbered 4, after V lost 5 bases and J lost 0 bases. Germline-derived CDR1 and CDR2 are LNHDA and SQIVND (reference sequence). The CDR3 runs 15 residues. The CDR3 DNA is TGTGCCAGTAGTGAATGGGACAGCTCTGGAAACACCATATATTTT. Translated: CASSEWDSSGNTIYF.

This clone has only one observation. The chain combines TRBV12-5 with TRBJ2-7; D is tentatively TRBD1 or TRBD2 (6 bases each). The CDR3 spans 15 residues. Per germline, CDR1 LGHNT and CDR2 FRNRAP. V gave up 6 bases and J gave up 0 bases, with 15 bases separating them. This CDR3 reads CASGSPGGASYEQYF. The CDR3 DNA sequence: TGTGCTAGTGGCTCCCCCGGGGGCGCCTCCTACGAGCAGTACTTC.

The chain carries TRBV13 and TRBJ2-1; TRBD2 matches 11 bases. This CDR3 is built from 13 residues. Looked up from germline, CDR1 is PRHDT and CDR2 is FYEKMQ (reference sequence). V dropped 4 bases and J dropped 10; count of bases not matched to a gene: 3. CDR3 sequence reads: CASSSPSGGEQFF. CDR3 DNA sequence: TGTGCCAGCAGCTCCCCTAGCGGGGGGGAGCAGTTCTTC.

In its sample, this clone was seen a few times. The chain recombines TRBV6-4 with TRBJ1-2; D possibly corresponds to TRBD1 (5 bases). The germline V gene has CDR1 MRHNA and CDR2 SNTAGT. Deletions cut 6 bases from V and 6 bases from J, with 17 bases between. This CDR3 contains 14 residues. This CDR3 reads CASRDRPGADGYTF. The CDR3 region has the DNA TGTGCCAGCAGAGACCGTCCCGGGGCCGATGGCTACACCTTC.

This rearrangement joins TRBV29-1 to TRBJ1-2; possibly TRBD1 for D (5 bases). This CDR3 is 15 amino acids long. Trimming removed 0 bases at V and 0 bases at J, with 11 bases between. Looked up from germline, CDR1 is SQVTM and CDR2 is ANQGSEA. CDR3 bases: TGCAGCGTTGAAGACAGGGTGACGGCTAACTATGGCTACACCTTC. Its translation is CSVEDRVTANYGYTF.

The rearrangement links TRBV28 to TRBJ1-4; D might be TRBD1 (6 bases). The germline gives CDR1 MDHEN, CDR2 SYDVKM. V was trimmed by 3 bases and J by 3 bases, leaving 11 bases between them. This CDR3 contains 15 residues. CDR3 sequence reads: CASSLGGQPNEKLFF. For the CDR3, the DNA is TGTGCCAGCAGTTTGGGGGGCCAACCTAATGAAAAACTGTTTTTT.